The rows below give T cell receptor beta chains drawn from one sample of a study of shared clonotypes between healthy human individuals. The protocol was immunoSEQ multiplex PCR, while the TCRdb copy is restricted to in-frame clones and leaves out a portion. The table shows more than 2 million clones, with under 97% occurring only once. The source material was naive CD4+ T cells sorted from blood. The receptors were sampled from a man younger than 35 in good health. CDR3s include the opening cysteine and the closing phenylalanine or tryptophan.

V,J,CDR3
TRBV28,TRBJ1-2,CASSLTAGGRGYGYTF
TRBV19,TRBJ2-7,CASSTPGLAVLSYEQYF
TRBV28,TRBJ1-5,CASSLWSGNQPQHF
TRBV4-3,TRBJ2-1,CASSQSWTSVNEQFF
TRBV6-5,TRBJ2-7,CASSRGLATEQYF
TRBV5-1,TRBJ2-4,CASSLDEGTIQYF
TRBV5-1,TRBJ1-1,CASSLEGPNTEAFF
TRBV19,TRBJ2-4,CASKGTRVLAKNIQYF
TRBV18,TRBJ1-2,CASSPPVGEYGYTF
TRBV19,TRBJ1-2,CASRKGQGAFNYGYTF
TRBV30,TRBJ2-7,CAWSGRFEQYF
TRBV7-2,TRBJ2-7,CASSQRTSSWPQYF
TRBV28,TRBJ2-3,CASTAAGTISTDTQYF
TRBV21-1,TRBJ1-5,CASSKRDRVQPQHF
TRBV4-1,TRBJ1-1,CASRPRGRLAEAFF
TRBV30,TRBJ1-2,CAWSIGGADGYTF
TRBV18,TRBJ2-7,CASSPPSTYEQYF
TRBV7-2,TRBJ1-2,CASSLDGQNYGYTF
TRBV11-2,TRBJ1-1,CASSTWDRGLVTEAFF
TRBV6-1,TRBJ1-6,CASSEVLSGGDSPLHF
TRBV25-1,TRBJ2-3,CASSVKDTQYF
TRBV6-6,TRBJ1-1,CASSYQMNTEAFF
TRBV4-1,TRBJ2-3,CASSQEGWRGAANTQYF
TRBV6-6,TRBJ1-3,CASSRNSGNTIYF
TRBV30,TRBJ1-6,CAWRSQSPLHF
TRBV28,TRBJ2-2,CASSPPPGITNTGELFF
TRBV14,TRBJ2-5,CASSQGQRKETQYF
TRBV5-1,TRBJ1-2,CASSLWSGEGGYTF
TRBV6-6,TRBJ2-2,CASGHFNTGELFF
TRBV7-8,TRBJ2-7,CASSRNSGSSYEQYF
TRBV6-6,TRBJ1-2,CASTPPQIAYGYTF
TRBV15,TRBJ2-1,CATSRGYGDNEQFF
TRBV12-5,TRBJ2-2,CASGPGQGIGELFF
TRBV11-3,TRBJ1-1,CASSPLGGTEAFF
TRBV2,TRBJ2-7,CASSEDYEQYF
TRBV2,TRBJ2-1,CASTRQGGSYNEQFF
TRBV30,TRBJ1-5,CAWSPRGNQPQHF
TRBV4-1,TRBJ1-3,CASSPPRQNSGNTIYF
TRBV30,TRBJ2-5,CAWSPSGALGTQYF
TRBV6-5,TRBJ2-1,CASSYSGYSSYNEQFF
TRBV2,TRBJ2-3,CASRWGGGTDTQYF
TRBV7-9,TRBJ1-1,CASSLGSTNTEAFF
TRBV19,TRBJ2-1,CASSPTGNNEQFF
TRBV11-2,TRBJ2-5,CASSLVGDVQETQYF
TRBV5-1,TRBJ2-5,CASSRGTGQETQYF
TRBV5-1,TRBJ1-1,CASSLSGGEAFF
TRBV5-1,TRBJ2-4,CASSKVGGAAKNIQYF